This TCR beta chain was found in a study of CD8 T cells in ankylosing spondylitis (TCRdb year 2017). Study-level background: T cell receptor beta repertoires were profiled in healthy donors and ankylosing spondylitis patients so that disease-linked TCR variants could be found. The whole study cohort included under 140 healthy donors and 20 to 30 ankylosing spondylitis patients. Peripheral blood was sampled, and synovial fluid was additionally collected from ankylosing spondylitis patients.

About this clonotype: The antigen this receptor binds is unknown. The record has no base qualities; no much larger clone is one base away.

Instrument on record: Illumina HiSeq 2500. Quantitative 5'-RACE with molecular barcodes was the method used to prepare the TCR beta libraries. As for how the authors treated the data: A new computational method, built on a probabilistic model of VDJ rearrangement, was used to identify disease-linked TCR variants. TCRdb applied fastp at Q25 and MiXCR to the public reads, then kept only in-frame beta chains. Merged by CDR3 protein, the rows form single entries marked with the most common genes and DNA. The V and J calls here are based on TCRdb, not the publication. The sample includes around 220,000 distinct CDR3 sequences, with about a sixth observed a single time. About two fifths of the sample rests with the top ten. CDR1 MNHEY and CDR2 SMNVEV are derived from the germline V gene (reference sequence). The CDR3 covers 15 residues, taking in both the cysteine and the phenylalanine. Just CDR3 DNA is preserved here, 45 bases in frame from base 1. The trim is 2 bases for V and 5 bases for J, with a gap of 16 bases between the germline ends.

The full study reports these points: The disease-linked clones were reported to be significantly enriched in matched synovial fluid samples from ankylosing spondylitis patients. Some motif variants were previously reported in synovial fluid and blood of reactive arthritis patients, suggesting common disease-initiation mechanisms. A CD8+ phenotype was shown by the disease-linked clones, which were found at relatively low frequencies in peripheral blood. A TCR beta motif of several highly homologous amino acid variants appeared characteristic of blood from ankylosing spondylitis patients.

This clonotype was obtained from a male donor with ankylosing spondylitis. Specimen: blood, either unsorted or a sorted T cell fraction (not recorded which). Recombination linked TRBV27 to TRBJ2-7, with the identity of the D gene unclear. The DNA reads TGTGCCAGCAGTTTAGATTCTGCCCCCCTGGACGAGCAGTACTTC. Its translation is CASSLDSAPLDEQYF.